These 13 T cell receptor beta chains were all obtained from the same sample, sequenced in a study of cytomegalovirus exposure and HLA in healthy donors. Sequencing was performed with immunoSEQ multiplex PCR; in TCRdb, only in-frame clones are kept and a portion is missing. The data hold fewer than 400,000 clones, with roughly 86% observed a single time. The sample comprised PBMCs. The receptor source for this set is a man aged 30 to 45 in good health and CMV-seronegative.

The gene calls are TRBV6-1 and TRBJ2-5; D remains ambiguous. Germline CDR1 is MNHNS and CDR2 is SASEGT. Between the trimmed V and J ends, which lost 7 bases and 5 bases, there was a span of 17 bases. The CDR3 covers 14 residues. CDR3 DNA sequence: TGTGCCAGCACCGAAGATCGGGTTTGGGAGACCCAGTACTTC. Protein sequence: CASTEDRVWETQYF.

This chain links TRBV19 with TRBJ1-4; D gene ambiguous. V was trimmed by 1 base and J by 6 bases, leaving 12 bases between them. Per the germline V gene, CDR1 is LNHDA and CDR2 is SQIVND (reference sequence). The CDR3 is 15 residues long. In DNA, the CDR3 is TGTGCCAGTAGTATAGTCCGGGTTTCGGATGAAAAACTGTTTTTT. It translates to CASSIVRVSDEKLFF.

The chain couples TRBV4-1 to TRBJ2-5; tentative D call: TRBD2 (8 bases). Germline CDR1 MGHRA, CDR2 YSYEKL. This CDR3 spans 16 amino acids. Trimming removed 1 base at V and 3 bases at J, with 15 bases between. The CDR3 protein is CASSQAGGLVKETQYF. The CDR3 DNA sequence: TGCGCCAGCAGCCAAGCAGGGGGACTAGTAAAAGAGACCCAGTACTTC.

Only a few counts were recorded for this clone. The chain is built from TRBV19 and TRBJ1-6, with D maybe TRBD1 (5 bases). Trimming removed 4 bases at V and 6 bases at J, with 10 bases between. Per germline, CDR1 LNHDA and CDR2 SQIVND (reference sequence). The CDR3 runs to 14 residues. CDR3 amino acids: CASSTQGANSPLHF. The DNA of the CDR3 is TGTGCCAGTAGTACTCAGGGCGCTAATTCACCCCTCCACTTT.

The rearrangement links TRBV2 to TRBJ2-7; 14 nucleotides align to TRBD2. V gave up 9 bases and J gave up 1 base; unmatched junction bases: 5. From germline, CDR1 is SNHLY and CDR2 FYNNEI. CDR3 length: 15 amino acids. CDR3 sequence: CAREGLAGGSYEQYF. The CDR3 nucleotides read TGTGCCAGGGAAGGACTAGCGGGGGGTTCCTACGAGCAGTACTTC.

This chain uses TRBV30 with TRBJ2-3, with 7 nucleotides matching TRBD2. Germline CDR1 reads GTSNPN; CDR2 reads SVGIG (reference sequence). The CDR3 runs to 14 residues. The V gene end was trimmed by 4 bases and the J gene end by 4 bases; junction bases not matched to a gene: 8. The CDR3 loop is CAWIRRGSSDTQYF. DNA for the CDR3: TGTGCCTGGATAAGGCGGGGGAGTTCAGATACGCAGTATTTT.

The chain couples TRBV7-9 to TRBJ2-5; 7 bases match TRBD1. CDR1 and CDR2 (germline): SEHNR, FQNEAQ (reference sequence). V shed 2 bases and J 6 bases; nucleotides not matched to a gene: 9. CDR3 length: 15 residues. CDR3 sequence: CASSLQQGSEKTQYF. The CDR3 DNA follows: TGTGCCAGCAGCTTACAACAGGGGAGCGAAAAGACCCAGTACTTC.

The rearrangement joins TRBV5-5 to TRBJ1-2; 11 bases map to TRBD1. With 4 bases clipped from V and 8 bases from J, the junction kept 7 bases outside the gene matches. Germline V lookup: CDR1 SGHKS, CDR2 YYEKEE (reference sequence). This CDR3 is built from 14 residues. The CDR3 coding sequence is TGTGCCAGCAGCGGGGGACAGGGGGTCAAAGGCTACACCTTC. Translation gives CASSGGQGVKGYTF.

This clone was recorded a few times. The chain couples TRBV6-5 to TRBJ1-1; the D gene is possibly TRBD1 (6 bases). In germline, CDR1 is MNHEY, CDR2 SVGAGI. This CDR3 region has 13 residues. Trimming stripped 9 bases from V and 4 bases from J, with 15 bases between. CDR3 coding DNA: TGTGCCAGTCGTAGGGGGTCGGGCACTGAAGCTTTCTTT. Its protein is CASRRGSGTEAFF.

The chain has TRBV5-4 and TRBJ2-7; possible D gene TRBD1, 5 bases. The CDR3 sequence is 13 residues long. Germline V gene lookup returns CDR1 SGHNT and CDR2 YYREEE (reference sequence). The V gene lost 2 bases and the J gene lost 4 bases, with 10 bases spanning the gap. CDR3 sequence (DNA): TGTGCCAGCAGCTTCCGTGGGGCTTACGAGCAGTACTTC. It is translated as CASSFRGAYEQYF.

This rearrangement joins TRBV30 to TRBJ2-3; 12 bases are a match to TRBD2. J lost 4 bases, V lost 0 bases, and 2 bases had no gene match. Germline CDR1 is GTSNPN and CDR2 is SVGIG (reference sequence). The CDR3 covers 15 residues. The CDR3 spells CAWSVTSGGPDTQYF. The CDR3 DNA follows: TGTGCCTGGAGTGTAACTAGCGGGGGGCCAGATACGCAGTATTTT.

This clone occurred a few times. This chain links TRBV4-1 with TRBJ1-5; D is undetermined. Germline V gives CDR1 MGHRA, CDR2 YSYEKL. The CDR3 runs 13 residues. With 0 bases removed from V and 9 bases from J, the gap between germline ends came to 9 bases. The CDR3 nucleotides are TGCGCCAGCAGCCAAGATCCAGGTTGGCCCCAGCATTTT. Residues: CASSQDPGWPQHF.

The gene calls are TRBV6-5 and TRBJ1-5; 9 nucleotides line up with TRBD1. Germline loops: CDR1 MNHEY, CDR2 SVGAGI. V was clipped by 6 bases and J by 6 bases; unmatched bases: 6. The CDR3 contains 14 residues. The CDR3 nucleotides are TGTGCCAGCAGGGAACAGGGGGCTGGTCAGCCCCAGCATTTT. Translated: CASREQGAGQPQHF.